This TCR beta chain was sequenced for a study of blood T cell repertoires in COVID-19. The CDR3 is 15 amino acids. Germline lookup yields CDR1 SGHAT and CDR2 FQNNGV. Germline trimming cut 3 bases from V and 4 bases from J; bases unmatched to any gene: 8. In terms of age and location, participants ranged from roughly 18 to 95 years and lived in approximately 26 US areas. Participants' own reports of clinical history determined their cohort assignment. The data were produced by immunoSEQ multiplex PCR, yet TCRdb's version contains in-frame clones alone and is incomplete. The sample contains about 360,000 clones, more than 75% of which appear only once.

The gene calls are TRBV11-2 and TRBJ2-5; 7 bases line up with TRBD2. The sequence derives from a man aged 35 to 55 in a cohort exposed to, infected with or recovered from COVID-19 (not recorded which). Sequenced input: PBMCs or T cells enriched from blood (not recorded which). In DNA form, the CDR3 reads TGTGCCAGCAGCTTTAGTTCGGGAGGTAGAGAGACCCAGTACTTC. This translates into CASSFSSGGRETQYF.